This T cell receptor (beta chain) appears in the sequencing data of a study of monozygotic twins with cystic fibrosis. Study-wide background: Approximately 2.8 micrograms of fragmented DNA underwent around 15 PCR cycles for library preparation. Findings and limits, study-wide: Nucleotide-identical clonotype sharing was significantly higher within monozygotic CF twin pairs than between unrelated CF individuals. In this small cohort, shared CDR3 numbers showed no association with age, concordance or disease severity. Median Simpson clonality of 0.0095 suggested naive T cells predominated.

Measured with immunoSEQ multiplex PCR; TCRdb has only the in-frame clones, and not every one. The sample has 11,000 to 15,000 clones, approximately 84% seen once. To note about this clone: Its antigen is not identified.

Germline V gives CDR1 SNHLY, CDR2 FYNNEI. Trimming stripped 6 bases from V and 2 bases from J, with 9 bases between. The CDR3 length is 13 residues. This clonotype originated in a boy between 10 and 17 years old with cystic fibrosis. The chain carries TRBV2 and TRBJ2-3; D may be TRBD1 (6 bases). The specimen was blood. The CDR3 loop is CASRGDNTDTQYF. The CDR3 DNA reads as TGTGCCAGCAGAGGGGACAACACAGATACGCAGTATTTT.